One sample yielded the 28 T cell receptor beta chains listed below, sequenced in a study of blood T cells in healthy people across ages. Alongside a J-beta primer mix, a sample-barcoded 5' primer served in a second PCR lasting roughly 6 to 11 cycles. TCRdb itself ran the 5' RACE reads through MiXCR, one entry per CDR3 protein. The sample carries just under 750,000 distinct CDR3 sequences, about a fifth recorded once. The material sequenced was blood. The source of these receptors is a man in his 70s in good health.

This clonotype has just a few counts. The chain links TRBV7-2 to TRBJ1-1; D gene uncertain. This CDR3 has 14 residues. V gave up 3 bases and J gave up 1 base, with 9 bases separating them. CDR1 and CDR2 (germline): SGHTA, FQGNSA. CDR3 amino acids: CASSFVLPNTEAFF. The CDR3 DNA follows: TGTGCCAGCAGCTTCGTCCTTCCGAACACTGAAGCTTTCTTT.

This clonotype was recorded a few times. Written as DNA, the CDR3 is TGTGCCAGCAACCTTAGCGGGGGGCAAGAGACCCAGTACTTC. It specifies CASNLSGGQETQYF. The chain combines TRBV12-3 or TRBV12-4 with TRBJ2-5, with 10 positions matching TRBD2. The CDR3 is 14 amino acids. V was pared by 7 bases and J by 2 bases, with 4 bases of the junction left unmatched.

V and J are TRBV5-6 and TRBJ2-5; TRBD2 matches at 13 bases. CDR3 size: 17 residues. CDR1 and CDR2 (germline): SGHDT, YYEEEE. The V gene end was trimmed by 2 bases and the J gene end by 5 bases; junction bases not matched to a gene: 9. This chain's CDR3 is CASSFIGLAGVLETQYF. The CDR3 coding sequence is TGTGCCAGCAGCTTTATAGGACTAGCGGGAGTTCTGGAGACCCAGTACTTC.

In this sample, this clonotype turned up a few times. The chain couples TRBV7-2 to TRBJ1-3; TRBD1 aligns across 10 bases. Germline V lookup: CDR1 SGHTA, CDR2 FQGNSA. After removal of 2 bases from V and 4 bases from J, the junction contained 8 bases not matched to a gene. The CDR3 extends over 17 amino acids. Here the CDR3 reads CASSLSTGGLGGNTIYF. CDR3 coding DNA: TGTGCCAGCAGCTTATCGACAGGGGGCCTAGGAGGAAACACCATATATTTT.

The chain carries TRBV29-1 and TRBJ2-7; unclear D gene. The V end was cut by 6 bases, the J end by 9 bases, with 15 bases between. Germline CDR1 is SQVTM and CDR2 is ANQGSEA. CDR3 size: 11 residues. The CDR3 DNA follows: TGCAGCGTCTCGATTGGGAATTTGCAGTACGTC. It encodes CSVSIGNLQYV.

This chain joins TRBV5-1 and TRBJ2-3; 8 bases are a match to TRBD2. CDR3 size: 16 residues. Trimming removed 0 bases from V and 5 bases from J; junction bases left unmatched: 8. From germline, CDR1 is SGHRS and CDR2 YFSETQ. Written as DNA, the CDR3 is TGCGCCAGCAGCTTGGGGAGTAGCGGGGTTGTAGATACGCAGTATTTT. Translated, it gives CASSLGSSGVVDTQYF.

This clonotype was recorded a few times. The J gene is TRBJ1-4, the V gene TRBV7-9; D is ambiguous. The CDR3 spans 16 residues. CDR1 SEHNR and CDR2 FQNEAQ come from the germline V gene (reference sequence). The ends were cut back, 5 bases at V and 0 bases at J, with 13 bases in the middle. CDR3 residues: CASSLPVDATNEKLFF. The CDR3 nucleotides are TGTGCCAGCAGCCTACCCGTCGATGCAACTAATGAAAAACTGTTTTTT.

The rearrangement joins TRBV7-9 to TRBJ2-3; the D gene could be TRBD1 or TRBD2 (5 bases each). The germline V and J ends were trimmed by 5 bases and 10 bases, with 13 bases remaining between them. Germline CDR1 is SEHNR and CDR2 is FQNEAQ (reference sequence). This CDR3 is built from 12 residues. CDR3 sequence reads: CASSRDLPAQYF. The CDR3 bases are TGTGCCAGCAGCCGGGACCTTCCTGCGCAGTATTTT.

At least ten counts were recorded for this clonotype. This rearrangement joins TRBV14 to TRBJ2-4, with 7 positions matching TRBD2. CDR3 length equals 17 residues. Germline loops: CDR1 SGHDN, CDR2 FVKESK. J gave up 0 bases and V 4 bases, and 9 bases lay outside the gene matches. The CDR3 region has the DNA TGTGCCAGCAGCCGATCCGCCGGGAGGATAGCCAAAAACATTCAGTACTTC. Translated, it gives CASSRSAGRIAKNIQYF.

There are a few counts of this clonotype. This chain uses TRBV6-6 with TRBJ2-7; the D is unclear. This CDR3 has 16 residues. The germline gives CDR1 MNHNY, CDR2 SVGAGI (reference sequence). Trimming removed 5 bases from V and 0 bases from J, with 17 bases in between. CDR3 coding DNA: TGTGCCAGCAGTCAATTAGACCAAACCTCCTCCTACGAGCAGTACTTC. Its translation is CASSQLDQTSSYEQYF.

The chain combines TRBV20-1 with TRBJ2-3; 9 nucleotides agree with TRBD2. The CDR3 is 15 amino acids. V lost 6 bases to trimming and J lost 5 bases; unmatched junction nucleotides: 12. CDR1 and CDR2 from the germline V gene are DFQATT and SNEGSKA (reference sequence). The CDR3 is CSAPPREGPRDTQYF. CDR3 nucleotides: TGCAGTGCCCCGCCGCGGGAGGGCCCTCGAGATACGCAGTATTTT.

The rearrangement uses TRBV29-1 and TRBJ2-1; 10 bases match TRBD2. With 6 bases clipped from V and 5 bases from J, the junction kept 7 bases outside the gene matches. This CDR3 is built from 14 residues. The germline CDR1 and CDR2 sequences are SQVTM and ANQGSEA. This CDR3 is CSVYSGRNHNEQFF. The CDR3, as DNA: TGCAGCGTCTATAGCGGGAGGAACCACAATGAGCAGTTCTTC.

This clonotype was seen more than once but under ten times. The gene calls are TRBV29-1 and TRBJ2-3; D not resolved. The CDR3 is 12 residues long. From germline, CDR1 is SQVTM and CDR2 ANQGSEA. Trimming left V 2 bases short and J 0 bases short, with 3 bases between. CDR3 loop: CSVEISTDTQYF. CDR3 bases: TGCAGCGTTGAAATTAGCACAGATACGCAGTATTTT.

The V call is TRBV9, the J call TRBJ2-1; 10 bases are a match to TRBD2. Trimming cost V 4 bases and J 9 bases; bases outside gene matches: 16. CDR1 is SGDLS and CDR2 is YYNGEE in the germline V gene. CDR3 length equals 17 residues. The DNA of the CDR3 is TGTGCCAGCAGCTTTACTCCTCTAGCGGGGGAGCGGGGTGAGCAGTTCTTC. Protein: CASSFTPLAGERGEQFF.

The genes are TRBV19 and TRBJ2-4, with D possibly matching TRBD2 (5 bases). Trimming left V 3 bases short and J 3 bases short, with 9 bases between. The CDR3 length is 14 residues. Germline V gene lookup returns CDR1 LNHDA and CDR2 SQIVND (reference sequence). The CDR3 loop reads CASSIAGNKNIQYF. CDR3 DNA sequence: TGTGCCAGTAGTATCGCCGGGAACAAAAACATTCAGTACTTC.

V gene TRBV10-3 combines with J gene TRBJ2-2, with 9 bases identical to TRBD2. V gave up 6 bases and J gave up 2 bases; unmatched junction bases: 4. The CDR3 consists of 15 residues. Germline V gives CDR1 ENHRY, CDR2 SYGVKD. The CDR3 DNA reads as TGTGCCATCAGGACTAGCGGAGGCAACACCGGGGAGCTGTTTTTT. As protein: CAIRTSGGNTGELFF.

In its sample, this clonotype was seen a few times. The chain combines TRBV20-1 with TRBJ2-6; perhaps D is TRBD1 or TRBD2 (5 bases each). CDR3 length: 14 amino acids. The germline V gene has CDR1 DFQATT and CDR2 SNEGSKA (reference sequence). V lost 4 bases and J lost 6, with 13 bases in between. Here the CDR3 reads CSAKRGATANVLTF. CDR3 DNA sequence: TGCAGTGCTAAAAGGGGAGCTACGGCCAACGTCCTGACTTTC.

The chain couples TRBV28 to TRBJ2-3; TRBD2 agrees at 7 bases. CDR1 is MDHEN and CDR2 is SYDVKM in the germline V gene. V gave up 5 bases and J gave up 4 bases; unmatched junction bases: 3. The CDR3 is made up of 13 amino acids. The CDR3 spells CASSEGRADTQYF. CDR3 nucleotides: TGTGCCAGCAGTGAAGGGAGGGCAGATACGCAGTATTTT.

Notes on this clonotype: Its ends do not fully match the called genes, so a read error is possible. The V gene is TRBV9, the J gene TRBJ2-3; 8 positions agree with TRBD1. The CDR3 covers 15 residues. Per the germline V gene, CDR1 is SGDLS and CDR2 is YYNGEE. This CDR3 is CAGSVGGQVPDTQYF. CDR3 nucleotide sequence: TGTGCCGGCAGCGTAGGGGGACAGGTTCCAGATACGCAGTATTTT. Complete variable domain (other parts from reference TRBV9 and TRBJ2-3): DSGVTQTPKHLITATGQRVTLRCSPRSGDLSVYWYQQSLDQGLQFLIQYYNGEERAKGNILERFSAQQFPDLHSELNLSSLELGDSALYFCAGSVGGQVPDTQYFGPGTRLTVL.

This clonotype came up once. The chain uses TRBV24-1 and TRBJ2-5, with 10 bases matching TRBD1. The J segment lost 4 bases and the V segment lost 3 bases, leaving 4 bases of the junction unmatched. This CDR3 region has 15 residues. The germline CDR1 and CDR2 sequences are KGHDR and SFDVKD. In nucleotides, the CDR3 is TGTGCCACCAGTGATGACAGGGGGCAACTAGAGACCCAGTACTTC. Translation: CATSDDRGQLETQYF.

There are many counts of this clonotype. The chain links TRBV4-1 to TRBJ2-3; 7 bases fit TRBD2. V shed 6 bases, J shed 1 base, and the junction held 4 bases outside the gene matches. Germline-derived CDR1 and CDR2 are MGHRA and YSYEKL. CDR3 length: 14 amino acids. The CDR3 reads CASREGGRTDTQYF. CDR3 sequence (DNA): TGCGCCAGCAGAGAGGGAGGGCGCACAGATACGCAGTATTTT.

V and J are TRBV6-2 or TRBV6-3 and TRBJ2-5, with D uncertain. V lost 6 bases to trimming and J lost 1 base, with 9 bases between them. This CDR3 spans 13 amino acids. Germline assignment: CDR1 MNHEY and CDR2 SVGEGT. The CDR3 nucleotides are TGTGCCAGCAGACCCCCGGCCCAAGAGACCCAGTACTTC. Its protein is CASRPPAQETQYF.

The gene calls are TRBV2 and TRBJ1-2; no reliable D call. The germline V and J ends were trimmed by 6 bases and 0 bases, with 5 bases remaining between them. The germline gives CDR1 SNHLY, CDR2 FYNNEI. CDR3 size: 12 residues. The CDR3 nucleotides are TGTGCCAGCAGACAGACTAACTATGGCTACACCTTC. This codes for CASRQTNYGYTF.

J is TRBJ1-1 and V is TRBV20-1; D remains unclear. V was trimmed by 3 bases and J by 1 base, leaving 9 bases between them. The CDR3 totals 13 residues. Germline assignment: CDR1 DFQATT and CDR2 SNEGSKA (reference sequence). CDR3 sequence reads: CSASSKRNTEAFF. The CDR3 nucleotides read TGCAGTGCTAGCTCTAAGAGGAACACTGAAGCTTTCTTT.

The chain couples TRBV15 to TRBJ2-7; D is ambiguous. The assigned J gene may be wrong: the sequence end matches TRBJ2-1 better. This CDR3 region has 12 residues. Per the germline V gene, CDR1 is LNHNV and CDR2 is YYDKDF (reference sequence). This CDR3 reads CATSRDLEKQFF. Written as DNA, the CDR3 is TGTGCCACCAGCAGAGATCTGGAGAAGCAGTTCTTC.

This clonotype was counted many times. The CDR3 loop is CASSLIGLVSADTQYF. The CDR3 DNA is TGTGCCAGCAGCCTGATAGGACTAGTTAGTGCAGATACGCAGTATTTT. The V call is TRBV7-2, the J call TRBJ2-3; 7 bases map to TRBD2. Germline V CDR1 and CDR2: SGHTA, FQGNSA. Losses at the gene ends were 5 bases for V and 4 bases for J; bases not matched to a gene: 12. There are 16 residues in the CDR3.

This clonotype was detected only a few times. The chain couples TRBV5-1 to TRBJ1-2; possibly TRBD1 for D (6 bases). The CDR3 extends over 15 amino acids. V lost 4 bases, J lost 0 bases, and 13 bases lay in between. The germline CDR1 and CDR2 sequences are SGHRS and YFSETQ. The CDR3 reads CASSPRGGPNYGYTF. DNA of the CDR3: TGCGCCAGCAGCCCCCGCGGGGGGCCTAACTATGGCTACACCTTC.

The chain is built from TRBV20-1 and TRBJ2-1, with no clear D. The CDR3 length is 13 residues. The V and J ends lost 1 base and 4 bases respectively, with 8 bases between them. Germline CDR1 and CDR2: DFQATT and SNEGSKA (reference sequence). This CDR3 reads CSARARAYNEQFF. CDR3 DNA: TGCAGTGCTAGAGCCAGAGCATACAATGAGCAGTTCTTC.